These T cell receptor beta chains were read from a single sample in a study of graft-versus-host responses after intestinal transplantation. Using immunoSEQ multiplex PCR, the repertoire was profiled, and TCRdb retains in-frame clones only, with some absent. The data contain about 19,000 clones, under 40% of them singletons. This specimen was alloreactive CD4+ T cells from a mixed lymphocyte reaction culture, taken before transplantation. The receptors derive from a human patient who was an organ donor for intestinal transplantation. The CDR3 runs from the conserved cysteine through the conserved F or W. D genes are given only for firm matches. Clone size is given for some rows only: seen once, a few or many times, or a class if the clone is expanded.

CDR3nt: TGCAGCGTTGAATTACAAGCGGCGGATGAGCAGTTCTTC
CDR3aa: CSVELQAADEQFF
d_gene: .
v_gene: TRBV29-1
j_gene: TRBJ2-1
abundance: few

CDR3nt: TGTGCCAGCAGGCTAACTAGCGGATCCTACGAGCAGTACTTC
CDR3aa: CASRLTSGSYEQYF
d_gene: TRBD2
v_gene: TRBV27
j_gene: TRBJ2-7
abundance: medium-sized

CDR3nt: TGCGCCAGCAGCCCGAGACTAGCGGGACTCTACAATGAGCAGTTCTTC
CDR3aa: CASSPRLAGLYNEQFF
d_gene: TRBD2
v_gene: TRBV5-1
j_gene: TRBJ2-1
abundance: .

CDR3nt: TGTGCCAGCAGCCAAGAGGCGCCAGTTGACTACGAGCAGTACTTC
CDR3aa: CASSQEAPVDYEQYF
d_gene: .
v_gene: TRBV4-2
j_gene: TRBJ2-7
abundance: .

CDR3nt: TGTGCCAGCAGGGTAAGACAGGTCGGGACCTACAATGAGCAGTTCTTC
CDR3aa: CASRVRQVGTYNEQFF
d_gene: .
v_gene: TRBV28
j_gene: TRBJ2-1
abundance: few

CDR3nt: TGTGCCTCCCGAGCCTTCACAGATACGCAGTATTTT
CDR3aa: CASRAFTDTQYF
d_gene: .
v_gene: TRBV30
j_gene: TRBJ2-3
abundance: .

CDR3nt: TGCGCCAGCAGCCAATACACAGGGGGAGAGACCCAGTACTTC
CDR3aa: CASSQYTGGETQYF
d_gene: TRBD1
v_gene: TRBV4-3
j_gene: TRBJ2-5
abundance: .

CDR3nt: TGTGCCAGCAGTTACGACAGAAACTATGGCTACACCTTC
CDR3aa: CASSYDRNYGYTF
d_gene: .
v_gene: TRBV6-6
j_gene: TRBJ1-2
abundance: medium-sized

CDR3nt: TGCGCCAGCAGTGGCCAGTCATCTACAGATACGCAGTATTTT
CDR3aa: CASSGQSSTDTQYF
d_gene: .
v_gene: TRBV5-1
j_gene: TRBJ2-3
abundance: .

CDR3nt: TGTGCCAGCAGTGAACAGGGGGCCATATACGAGCAGTACTTC
CDR3aa: CASSEQGAIYEQYF
d_gene: TRBD1
v_gene: TRBV2
j_gene: TRBJ2-7
abundance: .

CDR3nt: TGTGCCAGCAGCTTGTTCCACACTTCAATTTCCAATGAGCAGTTCTTC
CDR3aa: CASSLFHTSISNEQFF
d_gene: .
v_gene: TRBV11-3
j_gene: TRBJ2-1
abundance: .

CDR3nt: TGTGCCAGCAGCTTATGGGGGACAGGGACATACGAGCAGTACTTC
CDR3aa: CASSLWGTGTYEQYF
d_gene: TRBD1
v_gene: TRBV11-2
j_gene: TRBJ2-7
abundance: once

CDR3nt: TGCGCCAGCAGCCTGGGCGACTATGGCTACACCTTC
CDR3aa: CASSLGDYGYTF
d_gene: .
v_gene: TRBV5-1
j_gene: TRBJ1-2
abundance: .

CDR3nt: TGTGCCAGCAGTTATCGGGGACTAGCGGGAGGACGGGAGCAGTTCTTC
CDR3aa: CASSYRGLAGGREQFF
d_gene: TRBD2
v_gene: TRBV6-5
j_gene: TRBJ2-1
abundance: .

CDR3nt: TGTGCCAGTGCACTAGGAAGGTACAATGAGCAGTTCTTC
CDR3aa: CASALGRYNEQFF
d_gene: .
v_gene: TRBV6-1
j_gene: TRBJ2-1
abundance: few

CDR3nt: TGTGCCAGCAGCTTACCCAAGGAGCGAGAGTGGTATAATGAGCAGTTCTTC
CDR3aa: CASSLPKEREWYNEQFF
d_gene: .
v_gene: TRBV11-2
j_gene: TRBJ2-1
abundance: .

CDR3nt: TGTGCCATCAGCGCGGGGGGCGCTTCTCTAGCCAAAAACATTCAGTACTTC
CDR3aa: CAISAGGASLAKNIQYF
d_gene: TRBD2
v_gene: TRBV10-3
j_gene: TRBJ2-4
abundance: .

CDR3nt: TGTGCCAGCCGCAGGAGGGGACAGGGGAATACGCAGTATTTT
CDR3aa: CASRRRGQGNTQYF
d_gene: TRBD1
v_gene: TRBV6-1
j_gene: TRBJ2-3
abundance: .

CDR3nt: TGTGCCAGCAGCTTGGGACAGGTGATGGGCGAGCAGTACTTC
CDR3aa: CASSLGQVMGEQYF
d_gene: .
v_gene: TRBV5-5
j_gene: TRBJ2-7
abundance: few

CDR3nt: TGTGCCAGCAGCTTAGGGACTATAGGAGCTTTCTTT
CDR3aa: CASSLGTIGAFF
d_gene: .
v_gene: TRBV5-6
j_gene: TRBJ1-1
abundance: medium-sized

CDR3nt: TGTGCCAGCAGCTTAGTTACGGCAGATACGCAGTATTTT
CDR3aa: CASSLVTADTQYF
d_gene: .
v_gene: TRBV7-3
j_gene: TRBJ2-3
abundance: .

CDR3nt: TGCGCCAGCAGCCCGGGGGGGACTAGCGGGAGCGCGCAGTATTTT
CDR3aa: CASSPGGTSGSAQYF
d_gene: TRBD2
v_gene: TRBV5-1
j_gene: TRBJ2-3
abundance: .

CDR3nt: TGTGCCAGCAGTGGCAATAGCGGTAGCTCCTACAATGAGCAGTTCTTC
CDR3aa: CASSGNSGSSYNEQFF
d_gene: .
v_gene: TRBV6-1
j_gene: TRBJ2-1
abundance: .

CDR3nt: TGCAGCGCACTCGGGACAGCTGAAAAACTGTTTTTT
CDR3aa: CSALGTAEKLFF
d_gene: TRBD1
v_gene: TRBV29-1
j_gene: TRBJ1-4
abundance: medium-sized

CDR3nt: TGTGCCAGCAGCTTGGAGAGAAACACTGAAGCTTTCTTT
CDR3aa: CASSLERNTEAFF
d_gene: .
v_gene: TRBV5-4
j_gene: TRBJ1-1
abundance: .

CDR3nt: TGTGCCAGCAGCTCACAGGAGCAGCAGTACTTC
CDR3aa: CASSSQEQQYF
d_gene: .
v_gene: TRBV5-6
j_gene: TRBJ2-7
abundance: few

CDR3nt: TGTGCCAGCAGCGCCTCCCCCCAGCTAGAGCAGTACTTC
CDR3aa: CASSASPQLEQYF
d_gene: .
v_gene: TRBV11-2
j_gene: TRBJ2-7
abundance: few

CDR3nt: TGTGCCATCAGTGACCCGGGGACTAGCGGGGAGACCCAGTACTTC
CDR3aa: CAISDPGTSGETQYF
d_gene: TRBD2
v_gene: TRBV10-3
j_gene: TRBJ2-5
abundance: .

CDR3nt: TGTGCCAGCAGCCCCGGACAGTACTATGGCTACACCTTC
CDR3aa: CASSPGQYYGYTF
d_gene: .
v_gene: TRBV4-2
j_gene: TRBJ1-2
abundance: few